A single sample is the source of the 15 T cell receptor beta chains below, sequenced in a study of T-cell memory formation after mild COVID-19. TCRdb passed the 5' RACE reads through MiXCR, listing each CDR3 protein once. The sample consists of 300,000 or so distinct CDR3 sequences, 15% to 20% of them appearing once. The specimen was PBMCs or a T cell subset sorted from them (not recorded which). The receptors derive from a man aged 18-30 years who had mild COVID-19 (a few samples of this study predate the infection). Cell type and time point are not known.

The chain links TRBV19 to TRBJ2-1, with D perhaps matching TRBD2 (6 bases). Germline CDR1 and CDR2: LNHDA and SQIVND (reference sequence). Trimming shortened V by 5 bases and J by 5 bases, and 10 bases separated the two germline ends. This CDR3 spans 13 amino acids. CDR3 DNA: TGTGCCAGTAGTTTTGGGACTCACAATGAGCAGTTCTTC. Its protein is CASSFGTHNEQFF. Filled out from reference TRBV19 and TRBJ2-1, the complete variable domain reads DGGITQSPKYLFRKEGQNVTLSCEQNLNHDAMYWYRQDPGQGLRLIYYSQIVNDFQKGDIAEGYSVSREKKESFPLTVTSAQKNPTAFYLCASSFGTHNEQFFGPGTRLTVL.

A few counts support this clonotype. The chain joins TRBV20-1 to TRBJ2-3; TRBD2 aligns across 9 bases. Germline values: CDR1 DFQATT, CDR2 SNEGSKA (reference sequence). This CDR3 region has 16 residues. With V trimmed by 2 bases and J by 6 bases, 12 bases remained unmatched. In DNA, the CDR3 is TGCAGTGCTAGATCTCCTCGACTAGCGGCGCGGGATACGCAGTATTTT. Its protein is CSARSPRLAARDTQYF.

This clonotype was detected many times. V gene TRBV6-2 or TRBV6-3 combines with J gene TRBJ2-1; 9 bases align to TRBD2. In germline, CDR1 is MNHEY, CDR2 SVGEGT. The J segment lost 7 bases and the V segment lost 2 bases, leaving 6 bases of the junction unmatched. This CDR3 contains 15 residues. CDR3 nucleotide sequence: TGTGCCAGCAGTTACAGGGCGGGGGGGCTTAATGAGCAGTTCTTC. Residues: CASSYRAGGLNEQFF.

This clonotype was counted at least ten times. This rearrangement joins TRBV5-6 to TRBJ2-6; TRBD2 is a possible D gene (5 bases). V dropped 7 bases and J dropped 2 bases, with 10 bases sitting between them. CDR1 and CDR2 (germline): SGHDT, YYEEEE. The CDR3 covers 14 residues. CDR3 amino acids: CASGERTGANVLTF. CDR3 DNA: TGTGCCAGCGGTGAGCGGACTGGGGCCAACGTCCTGACTTTC.

V usage is TRBV7-8 and J usage is TRBJ2-7, with TRBD2 as a possible D gene (6 bases). CDR1 and CDR2 (germline): SGHVS, FQNEAQ. The CDR3 contains 13 residues. Trimming took 5 bases from V and 7 from J, leaving 15 bases between them. The CDR3 loop reads CASSHPLAGEQYF. In DNA form, the CDR3 reads TGTGCCAGCAGCCACCCTTTGGCGGGAGAGCAGTACTTC.

This clonotype has only a few counts. The J gene is TRBJ2-6, the V gene TRBV25-1; 9 bases agree with TRBD1. V lost 1 base to trimming and J lost 0 bases; unmatched junction nucleotides: 4. Germline-derived CDR1 and CDR2 are MGHDK and SYGVNS. The CDR3 extends over 18 amino acids. The CDR3 spells CASSEWGQGFSGANVLTF. CDR3 nucleotides: TGTGCCAGCAGTGAATGGGGACAGGGATTCTCTGGGGCCAACGTCCTGACTTTC.

The chain combines TRBV14 with TRBJ2-3; possible D gene TRBD2, 6 bases. With 4 bases removed from V and 8 bases from J, the gap between germline ends came to 13 bases. The CDR3 runs 13 residues. Germline V gene lookup returns CDR1 SGHDN and CDR2 FVKESK. As DNA, the CDR3 is TGTGCCAGCAGCCCCCGCGGGGTCGCTACGCAGTATTTT. Its translation: CASSPRGVATQYF.

This clonotype showed up just a few times. The CDR3, as DNA: TGTGCCAGCGTAGACGGCAACTCCTACAATGAGCAGTTCTTC. Its protein is CASVDGNSYNEQFF. The J gene is TRBJ2-1, the V gene TRBV6-2 or TRBV6-3; no definite D call. The CDR3 consists of 14 residues. V lost 8 bases and J lost 0, with 11 bases in between. Germline V lookup: CDR1 MNHEY, CDR2 SVGEGT.

This clonotype was detected a few times. The rearrangement uses TRBV6-1 and TRBJ2-7, with 10 nucleotides matching TRBD1. CDR3 length: 16 amino acids. J gave up 4 bases and V 2 bases, and 8 bases lay outside the gene matches. CDR1 and CDR2 from the germline V gene are MNHNS and SASEGT. The CDR3 DNA is TGTGCCAGCAGTGAATTCCCCGCGGGACAGGGGTACGAGCAGTACTTC. Its protein product is CASSEFPAGQGYEQYF.

This chain connects TRBV20-1 to TRBJ2-2; D call uncertain. CDR3 length: 14 amino acids. Trimming stripped 0 bases from V and 1 base from J, with 6 bases between. CDR1 and CDR2 (germline): DFQATT, SNEGSKA (reference sequence). This CDR3 is CSARDLMNTGELFF. For the CDR3, the DNA is TGCAGTGCTAGAGATCTTATGAACACCGGGGAGCTGTTTTTT.

This clonotype has at least ten counts. This chain uses TRBV5-1 with TRBJ2-5; a weak D match, TRBD1 (6 bases). V dropped 4 bases and J dropped 4 bases, with 23 bases sitting between them. The CDR3 extends over 17 amino acids. Germline lookup yields CDR1 SGHRS and CDR2 YFSETQ. As DNA, the CDR3 is TGCGCCAGCAGCCCAGAACCTCCGGACAGCAATTCAGAGACCCAGTACTTC. Its protein is CASSPEPPDSNSETQYF.

The rearrangement joins TRBV4-1 to TRBJ2-3, with 12 nucleotides matching TRBD2. This CDR3 contains 16 residues. Germline loops: CDR1 MGHRA, CDR2 YSYEKL. The V segment lost 3 bases and the J segment 1 base; nucleotides outside the gene matches: 2. The CDR3 bases are TGCGCCAGCAGCCAGGGGACTAGCGGGCGCACAGATACGCAGTATTTT. Its protein is CASSQGTSGRTDTQYF.

This clonotype turned up a few times. V and J are TRBV12-3 or TRBV12-4 and TRBJ2-3; TRBD2 matches at 9 bases. The CDR3 contains 17 residues. The ends lost 2 bases at V and 0 bases at J; junction bases unmatched: 6. DNA for the CDR3: TGTGCCAGCAGTTTATGGGCTAGCGGGGCGAGCACAGATACGCAGTATTTT. Protein: CASSLWASGASTDTQYF.

The chain links TRBV6-5 to TRBJ2-3, with D hard to call. V dropped 2 bases and J dropped 5 bases, with 5 bases sitting between them. Germline assignment: CDR1 MNHEY and CDR2 SVGAGI. The CDR3 length is 12 residues. The CDR3 DNA follows: TGTGCCAGCAGTTACCAAGGAGATACGCAGTATTTT. Protein: CASSYQGDTQYF.

This chain uses TRBV7-3 with TRBJ2-3, with no clear D. Germline CDR1 and CDR2: SGHTA and FQGTGA. The germline V and J ends were trimmed by 8 bases and 5 bases, with 8 bases remaining between them. The CDR3 is 11 residues long. The chain's CDR3 is CASLSGDTQYF. The CDR3 coding sequence is TGTGCCAGCTTATCGGGAGATACGCAGTATTTT.